A selection of T cell receptor beta chains follows, all from one sample in a study of blood T cell repertoires in COVID-19. Sequencing used immunoSEQ multiplex PCR; TCRdb keeps in-frame clones, though not all of them. Of about 180,000 clones in the sample, roughly 87% are singletons; the top ten hold approximately 2%. The sequenced sample consisted of peripheral blood. All receptors derive from a man aged 18 to 35 who had recovered from COVID-19. The CDR3 runs from the conserved cysteine through the conserved F or W. A D gene is named only where the DNA matches it firmly. A clone size is listed for some rows: how often the clone was seen (once, few, many), or a class if it is expanded.

abundance	v_gene	d_gene	j_gene	CDR3aa	CDR3nt
.	TRBV12-3/TRBV12-4	.	TRBJ1-4	CASSLWENEKLFF	TGTGCCAGCAGTTTGTGGGAGAATGAAAAACTGTTTTTT
.	TRBV5-5	TRBD2	TRBJ2-7	CASSLALAGAYEQYF	TGTGCCAGCAGCTTGGCTCTAGCGGGAGCCTACGAGCAGTACTTC
.	TRBV10-3	TRBD1	TRBJ1-2	CAISESQGAYGYTF	TGTGCCATCAGTGAGTCTCAGGGGGCCTATGGCTACACCTTC
.	TRBV6-5	.	TRBJ1-2	CASSPDSMRGYTF	TGTGCCAGCAGTCCTGACAGCATGCGTGGCTACACCTTC
.	TRBV5-6	TRBD1	TRBJ2-5	CASSSRTGQGTQYF	TGTGCCAGCAGCTCCCGGACAGGTCAAGGGACCCAGTACTTC
.	TRBV18	TRBD2	TRBJ2-1	CASSPEGLAGDEQFF	TGTGCCAGCTCACCCGAGGGACTAGCGGGAGATGAGCAGTTCTTC
.	TRBV10-3	.	TRBJ1-1	CAITATENTEAFF	TGTGCCATCACCGCGACAGAGAACACTGAAGCTTTCTTT
.	TRBV25-1	.	TRBJ1-1	CAARGGRTEAFF	TGTGCTGCGCGAGGGGGTAGGACTGAAGCTTTCTTT
.	TRBV29-1	TRBD1	TRBJ2-7	CSVGDRGSFEQYF	TGCAGCGTTGGGGACAGGGGGTCTTTCGAGCAGTACTTC
.	TRBV4-3	TRBD1	TRBJ1-4	CASSQEVPTGAGEKLFF	TGCGCCAGCAGCCAAGAGGTACCCACAGGGGCGGGTGAAAAACTGTTTTTT
.	TRBV3-1/TRBV3-2	TRBD1	TRBJ1-2	CASSQEGAGGSGYTF	TGTGCCAGCAGCCAAGAAGGGGCAGGGGGCTCTGGCTACACCTTC
.	TRBV28	TRBD1	TRBJ1-4	CASSLLGSGGEKLFF	TGTGCCAGCAGTTTATTGGGATCAGGGGGTGAAAAACTGTTTTTT
.	TRBV9	TRBD2	TRBJ2-3	CASSVAGSGSGSLTDTQYF	TGTGCCAGCAGCGTAGCCGGGTCAGGTAGCGGGAGCCTAACAGATACGCAGTATTTT
.	TRBV10-3	.	TRBJ1-3	CAISEIGGSGNTIYF	TGTGCCATCAGTGAGATAGGAGGATCTGGAAACACCATATATTTT
once	TRBV28	TRBD1	TRBJ1-1	CASSLVTTGTDRRGEAFF	TGTGCCAGCAGTTTAGTAACTACCGGGACAGACCGTAGGGGTGAAGCTTTCTTT
.	TRBV19	.	TRBJ2-3	CASSISVTSTDTQYF	TGTGCCAGTAGTATATCCGTAACTAGCACAGATACGCAGTATTTT
.	TRBV11-3	TRBD2	TRBJ2-2	CASSQRGVPNTGELFF	TGTGCCAGCAGCCAGCGGGGAGTCCCGAACACCGGGGAGCTGTTTTTT
.	TRBV5-1	.	TRBJ1-1	CASAAVGNTEAFF	TGCGCCAGCGCGGCAGTGGGGAACACTGAAGCTTTCTTT
.	TRBV6-2/TRBV6-3	TRBD1	TRBJ1-1	CASSYQPGQGMNTEAFF	TGTGCCAGCAGTTATCAGCCGGGACAGGGAATGAACACTGAAGCTTTCTTT
.	TRBV5-6	TRBD2	TRBJ2-7	CASGLAGSSYEQYF	TGTGCCAGCGGGCTAGCGGGGAGTTCCTACGAGCAGTACTTC
.	TRBV6-5	TRBD2	TRBJ2-1	CASRDYSNEQFF	TGTGCCTCCCGGGACTATAGCAATGAGCAGTTCTTC
.	TRBV7-9	TRBD2	TRBJ2-7	CASSKTGTSLYEQYF	TGTGCCAGCAGCAAAACGGGGACTAGTCTCTACGAGCAGTACTTC
.	TRBV7-9	TRBD1	TRBJ2-7	CASSARDRGLAGGPQQYF	TGTGCCAGCAGCGCCCGGGACAGGGGGCTCGCGGGAGGACCTCAACAGTACTTC
.	TRBV27	TRBD1	TRBJ2-1	CASRPDRGAYNEQFF	TGTGCCAGCAGACCGGACAGGGGGGCGTACAATGAGCAGTTCTTC
.	TRBV29-1	.	TRBJ1-1	CSWRQINTEAFF	TGCAGCTGGAGGCAGATTAACACTGAAGCTTTCTTT
.	TRBV2	TRBD1	TRBJ2-3	CASRRQGSADTQYF	TGTGCCAGCAGGAGACAGGGTAGTGCAGATACGCAGTATTTT
.	TRBV2	.	TRBJ1-2	CASSEIPTGFPDGYTF	TGTGCCAGCAGTGAAATACCCACAGGGTTCCCCGATGGCTACACCTTC
.	TRBV24-1	TRBD1	TRBJ2-1	CATSDPGQPVGGQFF	TGTGCCACCAGTGACCCGGGACAGCCCGTTGGTGGGCAGTTCTTC
.	TRBV19	.	TRBJ1-2	CASSEQGYGYTF	TGTGCCAGTAGTGAACAGGGCTATGGCTACACCTTC
.	TRBV5-1	TRBD2	TRBJ2-3	CASSLGASGSTDTQYF	TGCGCCAGCAGCTTGGGGGCTAGCGGGAGCACAGATACGCAGTATTTT
.	TRBV24-1	.	TRBJ2-5	CATSSGRVGETQYF	TGTGCCACCAGTTCGGGCAGGGTAGGGGAGACCCAGTACTTC
.	TRBV7-9	.	TRBJ2-5	CASSPPVRTQYF	TGTGCCAGCAGCCCCCCCGTGCGGACCCAGTACTTC
.	TRBV7-2	TRBD2	TRBJ2-7	CASSSGTIAYEQYF	TGTGCCAGCAGCTCCGGGACTATCGCCTACGAGCAGTACTTC